What follows are 11 T cell receptor beta chains derived from one specimen sequenced in a study of T-cell memory formation after mild COVID-19. From the 5' RACE reads, TCRdb called clonotypes with MiXCR, one entry per CDR3 protein. Of more than 300,000 distinct CDR3 sequences in the sample, 14% are singletons; the top ten hold roughly 23%. The sequencing sample was made of PBMCs or a T cell subset sorted from them (not recorded which). These receptor sequences come from a man in his late teens or twenties who had mild COVID-19 (a few samples of this study predate the infection). Cell type and time point are not known.

This clonotype was seen a few times. The chain employs TRBV7-2 and TRBJ1-1; D is perhaps TRBD1 (5 bases). CDR1 and CDR2 (germline): SGHTA, FQGNSA. V was clipped by 5 bases and J by 7 bases, with 8 bases between them. The CDR3 has 11 amino acids. CDR3 sequence (DNA): TGTGCCAGCAGCATTCAGGGTGAAGCTTTCTTT. Translation: CASSIQGEAFF.

The genes are TRBV27 and TRBJ2-1; TRBD2 agrees at 11 bases. J was trimmed by 5 bases and V by 4 bases; bases with no gene match: 4. Germline V gene lookup returns CDR1 MNHEY and CDR2 SMNVEV (reference sequence). The CDR3 totals 15 residues. The CDR3 DNA follows: TGTGCCAGCAGTTCCGGGACTAGCGGAAACAATGAGCAGTTCTTC. This gives the protein CASSSGTSGNNEQFF.

This clonotype appeared many times. The V and J genes are TRBV7-6 and TRBJ2-3, with D tentatively TRBD1 (5 bases). Trimming shortened V by 0 bases and J by 0 bases, and 7 bases separated the two germline ends. The CDR3 is 15 residues long. Germline-derived CDR1 and CDR2 are SGHVS and FNYEAQ. As DNA, the CDR3 is TGTGCCAGCAGCTTAGCCCAGGGAAGCACAGATACGCAGTATTTT. Translating it yields CASSLAQGSTDTQYF. Full variable domain (remainder filled in from reference TRBV7-6 and TRBJ2-3): GAGVSQSPRYKVTKRGQDVALRCDPISGHVSLYWYRQALGQGPEFLTYFNYEAQQDKSGLPNDRFSAERPEGSISTLTIQRTEQRDSAMYRCASSLAQGSTDTQYFGPGTRLTVL.

This clonotype showed up just a few times. V and J are TRBV5-6 and TRBJ1-5, with a possible D match to TRBD1 (5 bases). Trimming stripped 4 bases from V and 0 bases from J, with 20 bases between. CDR1 and CDR2 (germline): SGHDT, YYEEEE. The CDR3 consists of 18 residues. The CDR3 region is CASSPDGTEYYSNQPQHF. The CDR3, as DNA: TGTGCCAGCAGCCCTGACGGGACGGAGTATTATAGCAATCAGCCCCAGCATTTT.

CDR3: CASSPRAGPDTQYF. The CDR3 DNA follows: TGTGCCAGCTCACCGCGGGCCGGGCCAGATACGCAGTATTTT. V gene TRBV18 combines with J gene TRBJ2-3; perhaps TRBD2 as D (5 bases). The CDR3 is 14 residues long. Germline V gene data show CDR1 as KGHSH and CDR2 as LQKENI. V was clipped by 3 bases and J by 4 bases, with 11 bases between them.

This chain connects TRBV6-5 to TRBJ1-1; no definite D call. Germline V gene sequence: CDR1 MNHEY, CDR2 SVGAGI. Trimming stripped 2 bases from V and 11 bases from J, with 15 bases between. This CDR3 has 13 amino acids. DNA for the CDR3: TGTGCCAGCAGTTACCGGTACTTGGATCGGGCTTTCTTT. Its protein is CASSYRYLDRAFF.

This clonotype was counted between two and nine times. The J gene is TRBJ2-1, the V gene TRBV7-3; D might be TRBD1 (6 bases). Trimming shortened V by 5 bases and J by 4 bases, and 12 bases separated the two germline ends. This CDR3 has 14 residues. Germline V gene data show CDR1 as SGHTA and CDR2 as FQGTGA. The CDR3 DNA reads TGTGCCAGCAGCGTGAGGGGGAATTACAATGAGCAGTTCTTC. This translates into CASSVRGNYNEQFF.

The table lists this clonotype with a count of one. This chain uses TRBV10-1 with TRBJ1-2; unclear D gene. The CDR3 runs 13 residues. Per germline, CDR1 WNHNN and CDR2 SYGVQD (reference sequence). V was trimmed by 9 bases and J by 5 bases, leaving 16 bases between them. The DNA of the CDR3 is TGCGCCAGGTACCCCCACAGCTGGTATGGCTACACCTTC. Its protein product is CARYPHSWYGYTF.

This clonotype was seen a single time. J is TRBJ2-3 and V is TRBV6-5; 9 positions match TRBD1. Germline lookup yields CDR1 MNHEY and CDR2 SVGAGI. The CDR3 length is 15 residues. V was pared by 8 bases and J by 3 bases, with 9 bases of the junction left unmatched. DNA for the CDR3: TGTGCCAGCCGCACTCCAGGGACAGGGACAGATACGCAGTATTTT. Translation gives CASRTPGTGTDTQYF.

The sample holds a few counts of this clonotype. The rearrangement uses TRBV7-9 and TRBJ2-3; possible D gene TRBD2, 6 bases. CDR1 is SEHNR and CDR2 is FQNEAQ in the germline V gene (reference sequence). V was clipped by 4 bases and J by 8 bases, with 13 bases between them. The CDR3 loop spans 13 amino acids. The CDR3 DNA is TGTGCCAGCAGCTCTCCTAGCGTGCGTACGCAGTATTTT. Protein: CASSSPSVRTQYF.

This clonotype was seen a single time. The chain combines TRBV7-2 with TRBJ2-1, with D tentatively TRBD1 (6 bases). The CDR3 covers 12 residues. Germline V gene data show CDR1 as SGHTA and CDR2 as FQGNSA. Trimming pared 1 base from V and 10 bases from J, leaving 8 bases between. The DNA of the CDR3 is TGTGCCAGCAGCTTAGGGGGGCGCGAGCAGTTCTTC. Protein sequence: CASSLGGREQFF.